Listed here is a single TCR beta chain. The antigen remains unidentified. The CDR3 contains 16 residues. Germline assignment: CDR1 SGHRS and CDR2 YFSETQ. V lost 5 bases to trimming and J lost 1 base, with 18 bases between them. The data belong to a study of CD8 T cells in Susac syndrome. Study findings and constraints: CD4+ repertoires of Susac syndrome patients lacked detectable clonal expansion. A relatively small number of individuals underwent TCR sequencing and HLA analysis.

cDNA came from about 0.5 to 1 ug RNA primed by random hexamers. Across 54 Vbeta and 13 Jbeta, immunoSEQ multiplex PCR amplified TCR beta CDR3. MiXCR, applied by TCRdb to the immunoSEQ multiplex PCR reads, yields one record per CDR3 protein. The top ten hold 0.099% of the sample, which has roughly 180,000 distinct CDR3 sequences, just under 95% seen once. This receptor was taken from a human donor with Susac syndrome. The chain combines TRBV5-1 with TRBJ1-1; TRBD1 might be the D (6 bases). Sequenced sample: CD4+ T cells from PBMCs. The CDR3 DNA reads as TGCGCCAGCAGGATTGGCCCGACAGGAACGAACACTGAAGCTTTCTTT. Translated, it gives CASRIGPTGTNTEAFF.